The rows below give T cell receptor beta chains drawn from one sample of a study of regulatory and conventional T cells in RAG deficiency. Sequenced by immunoSEQ multiplex PCR; TCRdb stores in-frame clones only, minus some. The repertoire holds fewer than 35,000 clones, just under 90% seen once, with 4.5% to 5.5% in the top ten. Separately, the same data were catalogued under a study of regulatory T cells.

Material for sequencing was CD8+ T cells sorted from blood. The origin of the receptors is a human donor in good health. CDR3s include the opening cysteine and the closing phenylalanine or tryptophan. The D gene is left open where the match is weak. Some rows mark clone size as missing; the rest say once, few, many or name a class of expanded clone.

-,-,TRBV19,TRBJ1-1,TGTGCCAGTACCCCCGGGGGAGGGGAAGCTTTCTTT,CASTPGGGEAFF
-,TRBD1,TRBV5-4,TRBJ1-1,TGTGCCAGCAGGTTCAGGGGGGGAAACACTGAAGCTTTCTTT,CASRFRGGNTEAFF
few,-,TRBV7-7,TRBJ2-1,TGTGCTAGCAGCTCGCTCGGGGCTGCGTACTACAATGAGCAGTTCTTC,CASSSLGAAYYNEQFF
-,-,TRBV4-1,TRBJ1-1,TGCGCCAGCAGCCAAGACAGCATTGGTGTGCCTGAAGCTTTCTTT,CASSQDSIGVPEAFF
-,TRBD1,TRBV6-1,TRBJ2-7,TGTGCCAGCAGTGAGCGACCGGGACAGGGACCCTACGAGCAGTACTTC,CASSERPGQGPYEQYF
-,-,TRBV6-1,TRBJ1-6,TGTGCCAGCAGTCCGCGGGACGAATCACCCCTCCACTTT,CASSPRDESPLHF
-,TRBD2,TRBV2,TRBJ2-2,TGTGCCAGCAGTGAAGGGACTAGCGGGAACACCGGGGAGCTGTTTTTT,CASSEGTSGNTGELFF
-,-,TRBV9,TRBJ2-7,TGTGCCAGCAGCGTAGGGGTCGGGGCATACGAGCAGTACTTC,CASSVGVGAYEQYF
-,-,TRBV6-8,TRBJ1-3,TGTGCCAGCGGTTACACCATATATTTT,CASGYTIYF
-,TRBD1,TRBV4-1,TRBJ2-5,TGCGCCAGCAGCCAAGATCCCTTGGGCAGGGGGTATGGGGAGACCCAGTACTTC,CASSQDPLGRGYGETQYF
-,-,TRBV6-5,TRBJ2-2,TGTGCCAGCAGTTACGCAGGGGACACCGGGGAGCTGTTTTTT,CASSYAGDTGELFF
-,TRBD1,TRBV10-3,TRBJ2-7,TGTGCCATCAGTGACTGGACAGGGTACTACGAGCAGTACTTC,CAISDWTGYYEQYF
-,-,TRBV6-5,TRBJ2-7,TGTGCCAGCAGCCCACAACAGAACACCTACGAGCAGTACTTC,CASSPQQNTYEQYF
-,-,TRBV12-5,TRBJ1-1,TGTGCTAGTGGTTTATCTGGGGGGGGTTCGGGCACTGAAGCTTTCTTT,CASGLSGGGSGTEAFF
once,-,TRBV2,TRBJ2-1,TGTGCCAGCAGTGAAGGATGGGGCGGGGATGAGCAGTTCTTC,CASSEGWGGDEQFF
-,-,TRBV28,TRBJ2-7,TGTGCCAGCAGCTCACCTAGGGGGGGACAGCCCTACGAGCAGTACTTC,CASSSPRGGQPYEQYF
-,-,TRBV7-9,TRBJ1-4,TGTGCCAGCAGCGCGAGGACAGACACTAATGAAAAACTGTTTTTT,CASSARTDTNEKLFF
-,-,TRBV2,TRBJ1-5,TGTGCCAGCAAAACGGGGGGGGAAAGCAATCAGCCCCAGCATTTT,CASKTGGESNQPQHF
-,-,TRBV27,TRBJ2-7,TGTGCCAGCAGTTCCGGTCGGAACTCCTACGAGCAGTACTTC,CASSSGRNSYEQYF
once,-,TRBV7-9,TRBJ2-5,TGTGCCAGCAGGTCCCCCCGGACACAACAAGAGACCCAGTACTTC,CASRSPRTQQETQYF
-,-,TRBV10-3,TRBJ2-1,TGTGCCATCGGCGGGTCGGACAAGAGCTCCTACAATGAGCAGTTCTTC,CAIGGSDKSSYNEQFF
-,-,TRBV4-3,TRBJ2-7,TGCGCCAGCAGCCAAGCGGTGCAGGGAACTTACGAGCAGTACTTC,CASSQAVQGTYEQYF
once,-,TRBV2,TRBJ2-7,TGTGCCAGCAGAACGGACAACTACGAGCAGTACTTC,CASRTDNYEQYF
-,-,TRBV27,TRBJ2-2,TGTGCCAGCAGGGAGGTCACTGTCGGGGAGCTGTTTTTT,CASREVTVGELFF
-,-,TRBV28,TRBJ1-1,TGTGCCAGCAGTACGACAGGTGGGACCACTGAAGCTTTCTTT,CASSTTGGTTEAFF
-,-,TRBV7-8,TRBJ1-4,TGTGCCAGCAGCGCAACAGGAGAAAAACTGTTTTTT,CASSATGEKLFF
few,-,TRBV7-9,TRBJ1-6,TGTGCCAGCAGCGCGGGACAAGCCAATTCACCCCTCCACTTT,CASSAGQANSPLHF